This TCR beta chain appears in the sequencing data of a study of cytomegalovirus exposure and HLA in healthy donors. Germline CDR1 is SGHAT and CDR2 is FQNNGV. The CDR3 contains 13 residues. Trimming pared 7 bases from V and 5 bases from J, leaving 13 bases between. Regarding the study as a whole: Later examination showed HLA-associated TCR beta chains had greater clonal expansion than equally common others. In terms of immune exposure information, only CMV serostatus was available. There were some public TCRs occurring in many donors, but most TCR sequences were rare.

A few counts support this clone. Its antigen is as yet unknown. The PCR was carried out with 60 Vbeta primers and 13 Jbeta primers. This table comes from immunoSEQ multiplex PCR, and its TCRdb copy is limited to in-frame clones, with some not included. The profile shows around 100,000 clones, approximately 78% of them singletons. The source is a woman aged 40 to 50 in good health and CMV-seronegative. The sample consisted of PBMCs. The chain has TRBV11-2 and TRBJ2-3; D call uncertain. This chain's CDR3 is CASTRLRLDTQYF. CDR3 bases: TGTGCCAGCACCCGATTACGGTTAGATACGCAGTATTTT.